The rows below give T cell receptor beta chains drawn from one sample of a study of cytomegalovirus exposure and HLA in healthy donors. The method was immunoSEQ multiplex PCR; TCRdb's version includes in-frame clones alone and lacks a portion of them. The table has 150,000 to 200,000 clones, 81% seen once; the top ten hold 1.5% to 2%. The specimen sequenced was PBMCs. Receptors were obtained from a man aged 18 to 30 in good health and CMV-seronegative. CDR3s leave out the opening cysteine and the closing phenylalanine or tryptophan. The order of the fields is V gene, D gene, J gene, CDR3 protein. The D gene is left open where the match is weak.

V: TRBV2
D: .
J: TRBJ1-3
CDR3: ASSLRDTIY

V: TRBV9
D: .
J: TRBJ2-3
CDR3: ASSAVSTGRSDTQY

V: TRBV11-2
D: TRBD2
J: TRBJ2-7
CDR3: ATGLAGGSYEQY

V: TRBV19
D: .
J: TRBJ2-7
CDR3: ASSIGSTGRPYEQY

V: TRBV4-3
D: .
J: TRBJ2-7
CDR3: ASSQDREDEQY

V: TRBV6-5
D: TRBD1
J: TRBJ2-5
CDR3: ASPRQGSQGWEY

V: TRBV30
D: TRBD1
J: TRBJ1-1
CDR3: AWNPRTGANTEAF

V: TRBV7-9
D: .
J: TRBJ1-5
CDR3: ASSFGHSNQPQH

V: TRBV9
D: TRBD2
J: TRBJ2-1
CDR3: ASSVTSGHYNEQF

V: TRBV18
D: TRBD1
J: TRBJ2-2
CDR3: ASSLDRVDTGELF

V: TRBV18
D: TRBD2
J: TRBJ2-7
CDR3: ASSQGTSGALSYEQY

V: TRBV13
D: .
J: TRBJ2-2
CDR3: ASSGGWGRGTGELF

V: TRBV30
D: .
J: TRBJ2-4
CDR3: AWTWARKNIQY

V: TRBV7-2
D: .
J: TRBJ1-2
CDR3: ASSYDREGSNGYT

V: TRBV6-6
D: TRBD2
J: TRBJ2-1
CDR3: ASKGSGSSSYNEQF

V: TRBV7-8
D: .
J: TRBJ2-7
CDR3: ASSLGGDSYEQY

V: TRBV7-8
D: .
J: TRBJ1-4
CDR3: ASRGALSTNEKLF

V: TRBV18
D: .
J: TRBJ2-7
CDR3: ASSPGPEQY

V: TRBV19
D: TRBD1
J: TRBJ2-7
CDR3: ASSMGTGGFHYEQY

V: TRBV30
D: .
J: TRBJ1-1
CDR3: AWTRGPRNTEAF

V: TRBV5-6
D: .
J: TRBJ2-7
CDR3: ASSLNRAYEQY

V: TRBV7-9
D: .
J: TRBJ2-1
CDR3: ASSPQPSGVGEQF

V: TRBV10-3
D: TRBD1
J: TRBJ1-2
CDR3: AISESTLDRGRSGYT

V: TRBV10-3
D: .
J: TRBJ2-1
CDR3: AISVGDIVNNEQF

V: TRBV19
D: .
J: TRBJ2-7
CDR3: ASRVSGIARYEQY

V: TRBV11-2
D: .
J: TRBJ1-6
CDR3: ASSLDFGANSPLH

V: TRBV28
D: .
J: TRBJ2-7
CDR3: ASCSFGGTGHNYEQY

V: TRBV5-5
D: .
J: TRBJ2-2
CDR3: ASTTIRMAGELF

V: TRBV9
D: .
J: TRBJ2-2
CDR3: ASSVDGASTGELF

V: TRBV7-6
D: TRBD2
J: TRBJ2-5
CDR3: ASSLVGTSGRAAETQY

V: TRBV4-3
D: .
J: TRBJ2-1
CDR3: ASSQVGGPVEQF

V: TRBV14
D: .
J: TRBJ1-4
CDR3: ASSQDRGREKLF

V: TRBV2
D: TRBD1
J: TRBJ2-4
CDR3: ASSGQGATKNIQY

V: TRBV7-8
D: TRBD1
J: TRBJ2-7
CDR3: ASSFQTGPLSYEQY

V: TRBV9
D: .
J: TRBJ2-3
CDR3: ASSVTGGAQGTDTQY

V: TRBV6-1
D: .
J: TRBJ2-1
CDR3: ASSETAYNEQF

V: TRBV5-1
D: .
J: TRBJ1-2
CDR3: ASSLEQGTLGGYT

V: TRBV27
D: .
J: TRBJ2-7
CDR3: ASSPFPSRTYEQY

V: TRBV29-1
D: .
J: TRBJ1-1
CDR3: SVRQQGWLNTEAF

V: TRBV28
D: .
J: TRBJ1-2
CDR3: ASNTGLRGYT

V: TRBV10-3
D: TRBD1
J: TRBJ1-6
CDR3: AIRTGEGNSPLH

V: TRBV6-5
D: .
J: TRBJ2-5
CDR3: ASSYSGQETQY

V: TRBV7-8
D: TRBD1
J: TRBJ1-5
CDR3: ASSPGTDYWGNQPQH

V: TRBV2
D: .
J: TRBJ2-5
CDR3: ASSGIPLDRQETQY

V: TRBV7-9
D: .
J: TRBJ1-4
CDR3: ASSSLRTVLKPAEKLF

V: TRBV6-1
D: TRBD2
J: TRBJ2-1
CDR3: ASTSGGSSYNEQF

V: TRBV5-1
D: TRBD1
J: TRBJ2-5
CDR3: ASSLRQGQETQY

V: TRBV5-5
D: .
J: TRBJ2-1
CDR3: ASSRLGDYNEQF